Listed below are T cell receptor beta chains from one sample, sequenced in a study of blood T cell repertoires in COVID-19. Clones were read by immunoSEQ multiplex PCR, and TCRdb kept only the in-frame ones, dropping some. The data show roughly 380,000 clones, 85% seen once. Specimen: peripheral blood. The receptors derive from a woman under 30 with acute or convalescent COVID-19. Each CDR3 is given with its conserved first and last residue. A D gene is named only where the DNA matches it firmly. Clone size is stated in some rows and not others, as once, few, many or a class when expanded.

V gene	D gene	clone size	J gene	CDR3 DNA	CDR3 protein
TRBV6-5	NA	NA	TRBJ1-4	TGTGCCAGCAGTTACGGGAGAGGGGGTGAAAAACTGTTTTTT	CASSYGRGGEKLFF
TRBV9	TRBD1	NA	TRBJ2-3	TGTGCCAGCAGAGGGACAGGGGGATTGGATTTC	CASRGTGGLDF
TRBV2	TRBD2	NA	TRBJ2-1	TGTGCCAGCAGTAGTAGCGGGGTGAGTGAGCAGTTCTTC	CASSSSGVSEQFF
TRBV24-1	NA	NA	TRBJ1-4	TGTGCCACCAGTTCCCCGGGACACGATGAAAAACTGTTTTTT	CATSSPGHDEKLFF
TRBV2	TRBD1	NA	TRBJ2-7	TGTGCCAGCAGGCCCGACAGGGGGCGAGCCTACGAGCAGTACTTC	CASRPDRGRAYEQYF
TRBV19	NA	NA	TRBJ1-5	TGTGCCAGTAGTATATTCTCTCCGAGACAACCCTATAGCAATCAGCCCCAGCATTTT	CASSIFSPRQPYSNQPQHF
TRBV9	TRBD1	few	TRBJ2-5	TGTGCCAGCAGCGCCAGACAGGGGGCAGAGACCCAGTACTTC	CASSARQGAETQYF
TRBV14	TRBD1	NA	TRBJ1-2	TGTGCCAGCAGCCCTAGACGCACAGGGGAGGGCTACACCTTC	CASSPRRTGEGYTF
TRBV6-6	NA	few	TRBJ2-7	TGTGCCAGCAGTTACGTCCGAGGGAGAGGGTACGAGCAGTACTTC	CASSYVRGRGYEQYF
TRBV6-5	NA	NA	TRBJ1-5	TGTGCCAGCAGTTACTCTGGGGCAGAACGAAATCAGCCCCAGCATTTT	CASSYSGAERNQPQHF
TRBV25-1	TRBD1	once	TRBJ2-5	TGTGCCAGCAGTGCACAGGGGTTGGAGACCCAGTACTTC	CASSAQGLETQYF
TRBV6-5	NA	NA	TRBJ1-1	TGTGCCAGCAGCGGGGTCGGTTCAGGCAGTGAAGCTTTCTTT	CASSGVGSGSEAFF
TRBV18	TRBD2	NA	TRBJ2-7	TGTGCCACCAATTGGGGGGGTCAGGACGAGCAGTACTTC	CATNWGGQDEQYF
TRBV6-8	TRBD1	NA	TRBJ2-5	TGTGCCAGCAGTTACTCTCCCCCCCGGGGACAGGGCCAAGAGACCCAGTACTTC	CASSYSPPRGQGQETQYF
TRBV9	NA	NA	TRBJ2-6	TGTGCCAGCACCCATAACAGGGCCCGGGGGGCCAACGTCCTGACTTTC	CASTHNRARGANVLTF
TRBV4-2	NA	NA	TRBJ2-7	TGTGCCAGCAGCCAAGATTCCGGGAGAGGGCTCGAGCAGTACTTC	CASSQDSGRGLEQYF
TRBV19	TRBD1	NA	TRBJ1-2	TGTGCCAGTACACCAGGGGGCTCGGCAGCTGGCTACACCTTC	CASTPGGSAAGYTF
TRBV7-3	NA	NA	TRBJ2-5	TGTGCCAGCAGCTTGGCGGGCAGCGGACAAGAGACCCAGTACTTC	CASSLAGSGQETQYF
TRBV19	TRBD1	NA	TRBJ1-6	TGTGCCAGTAGTATAGAGGACAGGGCGAACTATAATTCACCCCTCCACTTT	CASSIEDRANYNSPLHF
TRBV11-2	NA	NA	TRBJ1-1	TGTGCCAGCAGCGCCTTACGGGGGACGGCTTTCTTT	CASSALRGTAFF
TRBV30	TRBD1	NA	TRBJ2-2	TGTGCCTGGGCAGGGGACAGGGAATACACCGGGGAGCTGTTTTTT	CAWAGDREYTGELFF
TRBV19	NA	once	TRBJ1-1	TGTGCCACCCTTGGCCCAATGAACACTGAAGCTTTCTTT	CATLGPMNTEAFF
TRBV18	TRBD1	few	TRBJ1-3	TGTGCCAGCTCACTTCGGACAGGGACTGGAAACACCATATATTTT	CASSLRTGTGNTIYF
TRBV30	NA	once	TRBJ1-5	TGTGCCTGGAGTGCGGACAAGTTTAACAATCAGCCCCAGCATTTT	CAWSADKFNNQPQHF
TRBV2	NA	NA	TRBJ1-6	TGTGCCAGCAGTGAACTAGAACAGGGCCTCATCCATAATTCACCCCTCCACTTT	CASSELEQGLIHNSPLHF
TRBV5-4	TRBD1	NA	TRBJ2-3	TGTGCCAGCAGCTCGACAGGGGGCAAGACAGATACGCAGTATTTT	CASSSTGGKTDTQYF
TRBV29-1	NA	NA	TRBJ2-2	TGCAGCACCCAGACAGCCAACACCGGGGAGCTGTTTTTT	CSTQTANTGELFF
TRBV10-3	TRBD2	NA	TRBJ2-3	TGTGCCATCAGCCCCACTAGCGGGGGGAGCACAGATACGCAGTATTTT	CAISPTSGGSTDTQYF
TRBV5-4	NA	NA	TRBJ2-3	TGTGCCAGCAGCTTGGAACGGAGTAGCACAGATACGCAGTATTTT	CASSLERSSTDTQYF
TRBV15	NA	once	TRBJ2-7	TGTGCCACCAGCAGGGACAGATCCTACGAGCAGTACTTC	CATSRDRSYEQYF
TRBV7-3	TRBD1	NA	TRBJ2-2	TGTGCCAGCAGCCGACAGGGGCAGCGGAGTAGGGGCCTCGGGGAGCTGTTTTTT	CASSRQGQRSRGLGELFF
TRBV9	TRBD1	NA	TRBJ2-2	TGTGCCAGCAGCGTAGGGAGAGCAGGGGGCAGCGGGGAGCTGTTTTTT	CASSVGRAGGSGELFF
TRBV6-1	NA	NA	TRBJ1-2	TGTGCCAGCAGTGAAGAAACAGGGCGGGGGTATAACTATGGCTACACCTTC	CASSEETGRGYNYGYTF
TRBV7-9	TRBD2	NA	TRBJ2-1	TGTGCCAGCAGCCGCTCGCGGGAGGTGTACAATGAGCAGTTCTTC	CASSRSREVYNEQFF
TRBV13	TRBD1	once	TRBJ2-7	TGTGCCAGCAGCCTAACCGGGACAGGGGGCTACGAGCAGTACTTC	CASSLTGTGGYEQYF
TRBV27	NA	NA	TRBJ1-1	TGTGCCAGCAGTATACAGCTGAACACTGAAGCTTTCTTT	CASSIQLNTEAFF
TRBV7-9	TRBD1	NA	TRBJ1-1	TGTGCCAGCAGCTTTCCATGGCAGGGGGTTGAAGCTTTCTTT	CASSFPWQGVEAFF
TRBV30	TRBD2	NA	TRBJ2-1	TGTGCCTGGAGGGCCCCTAGCGGGGGGGGTGAGCAGTTCTTC	CAWRAPSGGGEQFF
TRBV6-5	TRBD1	NA	TRBJ2-7	TGTGCCAGCAGTTCATCGGGACAGGGATCCTACGAGCAGTACTTC	CASSSSGQGSYEQYF
TRBV3-1/TRBV3-2	TRBD2	NA	TRBJ2-1	TGTGCCAGCAGCCAAGAGGATCTAGCGGGAGCCAATGAGCAGTTCTTC	CASSQEDLAGANEQFF
TRBV7-8	NA	NA	TRBJ2-7	TGTGCCAGCAGCTTAGAAGGGGGGGCTAACTACGAGCAGTACTTC	CASSLEGGANYEQYF
TRBV5-8	TRBD1	NA	TRBJ2-2	TGTGCCAGCAGTGACAGGGGGAACACCGGGGAGCTGTTTTTT	CASSDRGNTGELFF
TRBV19	NA	NA	TRBJ1-2	TGTGCCAGTAGTATCCTGGGGGGAGAAGGCTACACCTTC	CASSILGGEGYTF
TRBV15	NA	NA	TRBJ1-1	TGTGCCACCAGCGGAAAACAGGGCCGGGAAGCTTTCTTT	CATSGKQGREAFF
TRBV12-3/TRBV12-4	NA	NA	TRBJ1-1	TGTGCCAGCAGTTTAGGGGGCGGCACTGAAGCTTTCTTT	CASSLGGGTEAFF
TRBV10-1	NA	NA	TRBJ2-5	TGCGCCAGCAGTGAGTCGTCGGGGTGGGGAGAGACCCAGTACTTC	CASSESSGWGETQYF
TRBV9	TRBD2	NA	TRBJ2-1	TGTGCCAGCAGCGTAGGGGCGGGAGGGCTAAATGAGCAGTTCTTC	CASSVGAGGLNEQFF
TRBV28	TRBD1	many	TRBJ1-2	TGTGCCAGCAGTTTCAGGGACAGGGGCTACACCTTC	CASSFRDRGYTF
TRBV5-1	TRBD1	NA	TRBJ2-7	TGCGCCAGCAGCTTTAAAGGGGGCGAGACCTACGAGCAGTACTTC	CASSFKGGETYEQYF
TRBV6-5	TRBD2	NA	TRBJ2-5	TGTGCCAGCAGGGGGACTAGCGAGGAGACCCAGTACTTC	CASRGTSEETQYF
TRBV7-8	TRBD1	NA	TRBJ1-5	TGTGCCAGCAGCTTAGAGGGACAGGGCCTTAATCAGCCCCAGCATTTT	CASSLEGQGLNQPQHF
TRBV18	TRBD1	few	TRBJ1-5	TGTGCCAGCTCACCGATTAACGGACAGGGGAATCAGCCCCAGCATTTT	CASSPINGQGNQPQHF
TRBV12-3/TRBV12-4	NA	NA	TRBJ2-7	TGTGCCAGCAGTTCGTCCTACGAGCAGTACTTC	CASSSSYEQYF
TRBV13	TRBD1	NA	TRBJ2-7	TGTGCCAGCAGCTTCTCACAGGGGAACGAGCAGTACTTC	CASSFSQGNEQYF
TRBV18	NA	few	TRBJ2-7	TGTGCCAGCTCACTCGAGGCAGCCTCCTACGAGCAGTACTTC	CASSLEAASYEQYF
TRBV12-5	NA	NA	TRBJ1-1	TGTGCTAGTCAAAACCCGCAGGGGCCAAACACTGAAGCTTTCTTT	CASQNPQGPNTEAFF
TRBV5-1	NA	NA	TRBJ2-3	TGCGCCAGCAGCTTGTTATGGGGAGAGGATACGCAGTATTTT	CASSLLWGEDTQYF
TRBV19	TRBD1	NA	TRBJ2-7	TGTGCCAGTAGTCCCTCCCGGGACAGAGGTTTCTCCTACGAGCAGTACTTC	CASSPSRDRGFSYEQYF
TRBV27	TRBD2	NA	TRBJ2-1	TGTGCCAGCAGTCTGACTAGCGCCGGGGAGCAGTTCTTC	CASSLTSAGEQFF
TRBV12-3/TRBV12-4	TRBD1	NA	TRBJ1-1	TGTGCCAGCACGACAGGGTTGGGTGAAGCTTTCTTT	CASTTGLGEAFF